The TCR beta chain described here comes from a study of PD-1 blockade in classical Hodgkin lymphoma. Specified time point: cycle 4 day 1 (C4D1), after five to seven weeks of nivolumab. With no exception, relapse followed autologous stem cell transplantation in all patients, and brentuximab vedotin exposure varied. Best responses were complete response, partial response or progressive disease. Sequenced by immunoSEQ multiplex PCR; TCRdb stores in-frame clones only, minus some. The sample holds around 30,000 clones, roughly 78% seen once. Details on this clone: The antigen is undetermined.

The ends were cut back, 7 bases at V and 1 base at J, with 18 bases in the middle. This CDR3 contains 16 residues. Germline CDR1 SGHDT, CDR2 YYEEEE. Whole-study results and caveats: A reduction in baseline TCR diversity was reportedly seen in newly diagnosed patients relative to healthy donors.

This receptor was taken from a human donor with classical Hodgkin lymphoma. This material consisted of peripheral blood mononuclear cells (PBMCs), taken before the fourth cycle of nivolumab. The genes are TRBV5-6 and TRBJ2-1; a possible D gene is TRBD2 (6 bases). The CDR3 here is CASVRERSGSYNEQFF. CDR3 nucleotides: TGTGCCAGCGTCCGGGAGAGGTCAGGGTCCTACAATGAGCAGTTCTTC.